One and the same sample provided the 24 T cell receptor beta chains below, sequenced in a study of neurological immune-mediated disorders. In TCRdb, the 5' RACE reads were re-called with MiXCR into one record per CDR3 protein. Of 80,000 to 100,000 distinct CDR3 sequences in the sample, around 6% were seen once. The time point: longitudinal time-point 2. Material: PBMCs. The receptor source for this set is a woman in her sixties or seventies with multiple sclerosis.

This clonotype was observed many times. CDR3 region: CSVGNQGYEQYF. The CDR3 DNA is TGCAGCGTTGGTAACCAGGGCTACGAGCAGTACTTC. V is TRBV29-1 and J is TRBJ2-7; TRBD1 is a possible D gene (5 bases). CDR1 is SQVTM and CDR2 is ANQGSEA in the germline V gene. Deletions cut 4 bases from V and 3 bases from J, with 10 bases between. The CDR3 spans 12 residues.

This clonotype was seen at least ten times. The V and J genes are TRBV5-1 and TRBJ1-1; 8 bases fit TRBD1. The V segment lost 4 bases and the J segment 5 bases; nucleotides outside the gene matches: 10. The CDR3 totals 15 residues. CDR1 and CDR2 from the germline V gene are SGHRS and YFSETQ. The CDR3 sequence is CASSTSTGDPTEAFF. The CDR3 DNA sequence: TGCGCCAGCAGCACCTCGACAGGGGACCCGACTGAAGCTTTCTTT.

In its sample, this clonotype was seen once. Mismatch with germline at one junction end may stem from a read error. V usage is TRBV7-2 and J usage is TRBJ2-7; D may correspond to TRBD1 or TRBD2 (7 bases each). The germline gives CDR1 SGHTA, CDR2 FQGNSA. The CDR3 loop spans 14 amino acids. As DNA, the CDR3 is TGTGTCAGCAGCCCTGGGAGGGGGCGACGCGAGCAGTACTTC. Encoded protein: CVSSPGRGRREQYF. Complete variable domain (other parts from reference TRBV7-2 and TRBJ2-7): GAGVSQSPSNKVTEKGKDVELRCDPISGHTALYWYRQSLGQGLEFLIYFQGNSAPDKSGLPSDRFSAERTGGSVSTLTIQRTQQEDSAVYLCVSSPGRGRREQYFGPGTRLTVT.

This clonotype was seen ten or more times. This chain joins TRBV7-8 and TRBJ1-3; D gene uncertain. This CDR3 contains 16 residues. V was trimmed by 3 bases and J by 2 bases, leaving 14 bases between them. In germline, CDR1 is SGHVS, CDR2 FQNEAQ. The CDR3 DNA reads as TGTGCCAGCAGCTTGGGATCACAAATCGCTGGAAACACCATATATTTT. Protein: CASSLGSQIAGNTIYF.

In this sample, this clonotype turned up many times. This chain joins TRBV20-1 and TRBJ2-5, with TRBD2 matching 7 bases. Germline CDR1 and CDR2: DFQATT and SNEGSKA (reference sequence). CDR3 length: 15 residues. Unmatched junction bases numbered 7, after V lost 2 bases and J lost 1 base. In nucleotides, the CDR3 is TGCAGTGCTAGATCTAGGACTAGGAGCCAAGAGACCCAGTACTTC. It translates to CSARSRTRSQETQYF.

This clonotype appeared many times. The CDR3 DNA reads TGTGCCAGCAGTGAACAAGGGACAGGGGTCAATCAGCCCCAGCATTTT. Protein: CASSEQGTGVNQPQHF. V gene TRBV2 combines with J gene TRBJ1-5, with 10 bases that match TRBD1. The CDR3 extends over 16 amino acids. From germline, CDR1 is SNHLY and CDR2 FYNNEI. V dropped 2 bases and J dropped 3; count of bases not matched to a gene: 4.

The V call is TRBV6-1, the J call TRBJ2-1; 7 bases agree with TRBD2. The trim removed 2 bases at V and 0 bases at J, leaving 7 bases unmatched. CDR1 MNHNS and CDR2 SASEGT come from the germline V gene. This CDR3 has 17 amino acids. Here the CDR3 DNA reads TGTGCCAGCAGTGAACACGGGGGGAAAAGCTCCTACAATGAGCAGTTCTTC. It translates to CASSEHGGKSSYNEQFF.

This clonotype was seen repeatedly, ten times or more. The chain couples TRBV12-3 or TRBV12-4 to TRBJ2-7; no clear D. The CDR3 is made up of 12 amino acids. V gave up 3 bases and J gave up 5 bases, with 8 bases separating them. CDR3 amino acids: CASSLGRHEQYF. The CDR3 nucleotides are TGTGCCAGCAGTTTGGGTCGCCACGAGCAGTACTTC.

This clonotype was recorded many times. The rearrangement links TRBV20-1 to TRBJ2-7, with D maybe TRBD1 (6 bases). In germline, CDR1 is DFQATT, CDR2 SNEGSKA (reference sequence). The ends were cut back, 6 bases at V and 2 bases at J, with 14 bases in the middle. The length of the CDR3 is 13 residues. The CDR3 is CSATAQGPYEQYF. The CDR3 bases are TGCAGTGCCACAGCACAGGGACCCTACGAGCAGTACTTC.

This chain links TRBV3-2 with TRBJ1-2; the table's D call of TRBD1 was not tested on the DNA. TRBV3-2 is assigned pseudogene status. The CDR3 length is 14 residues. CDR3 region: CASSQVGGNYGYTF. The DNA of the CDR3 is TGTGCCAGCAGCCAAGTAGGGGGGAACTATGGCTACACCTTC.

The table lists this clonotype with many counts. In nucleotides, the CDR3 is TGTGCCAGCACCTCACCCGATGGGAACACTGAAGCTTTCTTT. It translates to CASTSPDGNTEAFF. V usage is TRBV9 and J usage is TRBJ1-1; D gene uncertain. Germline-derived CDR1 and CDR2 are SGDLS and YYNGEE. V was shortened by 6 bases and J by 1 base, with 13 bases between the two germline ends. The CDR3 consists of 14 residues. The full variable domain, its missing parts supplied by reference TRBV9 and TRBJ1-1, is DSGVTQTPKHLITATGQRVTLRCSPRSGDLSVYWYQQSLDQGLQFLIQYYNGEERAKGNILERFSAQQFPDLHSELNLSSLELGDSALYFCASTSPDGNTEAFFGQGTRLTVV.

This clonotype has a count of ten or more. V usage is TRBV5-1 and J usage is TRBJ2-3; D is unclear. CDR3 length: 13 residues. Germline CDR1 SGHRS, CDR2 YFSETQ. V was cut by 1 base and J by 4 bases, with 7 bases left in between. CDR3 protein: CASSLSPPDTQYF. CDR3 bases: TGCGCCAGCAGCTTGAGCCCCCCAGATACGCAGTATTTT. Complete variable domain (other parts from reference TRBV5-1 and TRBJ2-3): KAGVTQTPRYLIKTRGQQVTLSCSPISGHRSVSWYQQTPGQGLQFLFEYFSETQRNKGNFPGRFSGRQFSNSRSEMNVSTLELGDSALYLCASSLSPPDTQYFGPGTRLTVL.

In its sample, this clonotype was seen many times. The V gene is TRBV6-2 or TRBV6-3, the J gene TRBJ2-1; TRBD1 matches 8 bases. Germline loops: CDR1 MNHEY, CDR2 SVGEGT. V gave up 9 bases and J gave up 3 bases; unmatched junction bases: 4. CDR3 size: 13 residues. The CDR3 sequence: CASMDRDYNEQFF. The CDR3 DNA follows: TGTGCCAGTATGGACAGGGACTACAATGAGCAGTTCTTC.

This clonotype occurred many times. The rearrangement uses TRBV7-2 and TRBJ2-5; the D gene is possibly TRBD1 (6 bases). Trimming left V 2 bases short and J 5 bases short, with 15 bases between. CDR3 length equals 15 residues. CDR1 is SGHTA, CDR2 FQGNSA, per germline. The DNA of the CDR3 is TGTGCCAGCAGCTTACAGACAGGTTCTGGGGAGACCCAGTACTTC. Translation gives CASSLQTGSGETQYF.

This clonotype was found many times. The chain joins TRBV6-5 to TRBJ1-1, with unresolved D. The CDR3 covers 14 residues. Trimming shortened V by 0 bases and J by 3 bases, and 8 bases separated the two germline ends. CDR1 MNHEY and CDR2 SVGAGI come from the germline V gene. The CDR3, as DNA: TGTGCCAGCAGTTACTCGAGTAGGGACACTGAAGCTTTCTTT. Translated, it gives CASSYSSRDTEAFF.

This clonotype was counted many times. This chain links TRBV2 with TRBJ2-3; D not certain. V dropped 0 bases and J dropped 5 bases, with 6 bases sitting between them. Germline-derived CDR1 and CDR2 are SNHLY and FYNNEI. The CDR3 covers 13 residues. The CDR3 region has the DNA TGTGCCAGCAGTGAAGCTCGGCTAGATACGCAGTATTTT. Amino acids: CASSEARLDTQYF.

This clonotype has at least ten counts. The V and J genes are TRBV5-1 and TRBJ2-1, with 11 bases identical to TRBD1. The CDR3 totals 15 residues. V trimming: 4 bases; J trimming: 6 bases; junction bases outside the gene matches: 6. Germline assignment: CDR1 SGHRS and CDR2 YFSETQ. The CDR3 loop is CASSLSGTGGNEQFF. In DNA form, the CDR3 reads TGCGCCAGCAGCCTCTCCGGGACAGGGGGCAATGAGCAGTTCTTC.

This clonotype was seen ten or more times. The chain uses TRBV20-1 and TRBJ1-2; D gene unclear. V gave up 3 bases and J gave up 4 bases, with 12 bases separating them. The CDR3 is 13 amino acids. Germline V gives CDR1 DFQATT, CDR2 SNEGSKA (reference sequence). DNA of the CDR3: TGCAGTGCTAGTGCGTGGGCGAGCTATGGCTACACCTTC. This gives the protein CSASAWASYGYTF.

The chain carries TRBV5-1 and TRBJ2-7; D unclear. The CDR3 has 13 amino acids. V was clipped by 1 base and J by 5 bases, with 10 bases between them. The V gene's germline CDR1 is SGHRS and CDR2 YFSETQ. In DNA form, the CDR3 reads TGCGCCAGCAGCTTGAGCACCCTCAACGAGCAGTACTTC. Translated, it gives CASSLSTLNEQYF.

This clonotype has just a few counts. The rearrangement links TRBV28 to TRBJ1-3; D not certain. The CDR3 runs 15 residues. Trimming pared 3 bases from V and 0 bases from J, leaving 9 bases between. CDR1 and CDR2 from the germline V gene are MDHEN and SYDVKM. The CDR3 region has the DNA TGTGCCAGCAGTTTGGAGGGATACTCTGGAAACACCATATATTTT. This codes for CASSLEGYSGNTIYF.

The table lists this clonotype with many counts. This chain uses TRBV2 with TRBJ2-3, with 7 bases fitting TRBD2. The V gene end was trimmed by 5 bases and the J gene end by 2 bases; junction bases not matched to a gene: 7. This CDR3 spans 15 amino acids. CDR1 SNHLY and CDR2 FYNNEI come from the germline V gene. The CDR3 spells CASSRLAPLTDTQYF. CDR3 coding DNA: TGTGCCAGCAGTCGACTAGCACCCCTCACAGATACGCAGTATTTT.

Ten or more counts support this clonotype. This chain links TRBV28 with TRBJ1-4, with TRBD1 as a possible D gene (5 bases). Per germline, CDR1 MDHEN and CDR2 SYDVKM. There are 17 residues in the CDR3. V lost 7 bases, J lost 4 bases, and 22 bases lay in between. The CDR3 here is CASNSISGAGGNEKLFF. The CDR3 DNA reads TGTGCCAGCAACTCCATTTCCGGGGCCGGGGGTAATGAAAAACTGTTTTTT.

The sample holds many counts of this clonotype. The rearrangement uses TRBV5-1 and TRBJ2-3; D call uncertain. The CDR3 is 14 amino acids. Trimming removed 0 bases from V and 8 bases from J, with 13 bases in between. CDR1 SGHRS and CDR2 YFSETQ come from the germline V gene. CDR3 residues: CASSLAAGTPTQYF. CDR3 DNA: TGCGCCAGCAGCTTGGCCGCCGGAACACCTACGCAGTATTTT.

The sample holds many counts of this clonotype. J is TRBJ2-3 and V is TRBV7-6; either TRBD1 or TRBD2 may supply D (6 bases each). The CDR3 consists of 15 residues. CDR1 and CDR2 from the germline V gene are SGHVS and FNYEAQ. V was pared by 3 bases and J by 3 bases, with 13 bases between. The CDR3 region is CASSLSRGRTDTQYF. The CDR3 DNA reads as TGTGCCAGCAGCTTGAGCCGGGGGCGGACAGATACGCAGTATTTT.